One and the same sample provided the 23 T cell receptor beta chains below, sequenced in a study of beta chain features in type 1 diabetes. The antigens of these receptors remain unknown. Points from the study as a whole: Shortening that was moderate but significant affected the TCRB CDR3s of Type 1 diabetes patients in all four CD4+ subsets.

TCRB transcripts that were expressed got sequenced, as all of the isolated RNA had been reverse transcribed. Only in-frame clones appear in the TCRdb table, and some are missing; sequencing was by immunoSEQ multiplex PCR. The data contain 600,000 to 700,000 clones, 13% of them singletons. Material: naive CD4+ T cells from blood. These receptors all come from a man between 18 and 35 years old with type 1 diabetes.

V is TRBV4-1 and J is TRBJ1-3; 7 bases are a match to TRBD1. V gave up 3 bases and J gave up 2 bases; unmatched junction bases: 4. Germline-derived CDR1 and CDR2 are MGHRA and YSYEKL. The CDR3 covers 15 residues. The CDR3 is CASSQTGKTGNTIYF. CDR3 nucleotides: TGCGCCAGCAGCCAGACAGGGAAAACTGGAAACACCATATATTTT.

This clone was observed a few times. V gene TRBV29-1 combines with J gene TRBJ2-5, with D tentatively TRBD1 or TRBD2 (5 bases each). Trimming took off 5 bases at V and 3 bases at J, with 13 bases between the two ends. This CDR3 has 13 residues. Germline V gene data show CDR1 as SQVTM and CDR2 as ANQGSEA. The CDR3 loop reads CSVSRGPEETQYF. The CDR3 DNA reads TGCAGCGTTTCTCGGGGCCCCGAAGAGACCCAGTACTTC.

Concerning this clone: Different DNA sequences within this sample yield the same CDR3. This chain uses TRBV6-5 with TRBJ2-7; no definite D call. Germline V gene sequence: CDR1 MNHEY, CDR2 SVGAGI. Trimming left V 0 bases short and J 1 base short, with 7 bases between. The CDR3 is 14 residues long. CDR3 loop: CASSYSAGSYEQYF. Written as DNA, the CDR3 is TGTGCCAGCAGTTACTCAGCAGGATCCTACGAGCAGTACTTC.

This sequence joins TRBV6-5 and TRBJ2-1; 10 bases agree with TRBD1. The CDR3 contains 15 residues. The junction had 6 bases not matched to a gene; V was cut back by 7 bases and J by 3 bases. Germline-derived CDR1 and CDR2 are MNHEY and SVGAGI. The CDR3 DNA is TGTGCCAGCAACCCCGGGACAGGGGTCTACAATGAGCAGTTCTTC. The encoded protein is CASNPGTGVYNEQFF.

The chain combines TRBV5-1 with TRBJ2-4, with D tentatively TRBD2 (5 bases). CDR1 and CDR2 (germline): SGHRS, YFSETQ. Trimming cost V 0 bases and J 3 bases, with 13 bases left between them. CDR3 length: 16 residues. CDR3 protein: CASSLVEGRVKNIQYF. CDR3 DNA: TGCGCCAGCAGCTTGGTTGAGGGTAGAGTCAAAAACATTCAGTACTTC.

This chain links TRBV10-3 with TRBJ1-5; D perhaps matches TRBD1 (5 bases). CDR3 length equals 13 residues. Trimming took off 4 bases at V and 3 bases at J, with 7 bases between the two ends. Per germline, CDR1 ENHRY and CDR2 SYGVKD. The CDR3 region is CAISAGFNQPQHF. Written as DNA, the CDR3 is TGTGCCATCAGTGCAGGGTTCAATCAGCCCCAGCATTTT.

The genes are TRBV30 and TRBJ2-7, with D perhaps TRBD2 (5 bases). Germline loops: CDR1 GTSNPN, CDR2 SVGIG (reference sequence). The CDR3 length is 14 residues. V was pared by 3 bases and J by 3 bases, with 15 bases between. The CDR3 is CAWSRVPEGYEQYF. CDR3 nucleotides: TGTGCCTGGAGCCGGGTCCCCGAGGGCTACGAGCAGTACTTC. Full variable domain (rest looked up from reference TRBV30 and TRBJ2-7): SQTIHQWPATLVQPVGSPLSLECTVEGTSNPNLYWYRQAAGRGLQLLFYSVGIGQISSEVPQNLSASRPQDRQFILSSKKLLLSDSGFYLCAWSRVPEGYEQYFGPGTRLTVT.

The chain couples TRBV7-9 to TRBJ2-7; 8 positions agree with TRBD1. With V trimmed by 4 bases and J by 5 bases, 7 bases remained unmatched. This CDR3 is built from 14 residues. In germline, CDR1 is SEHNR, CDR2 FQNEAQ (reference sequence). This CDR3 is CASSSGQGHDEQYF. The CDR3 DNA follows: TGTGCCAGCAGCTCAGGACAGGGTCACGACGAGCAGTACTTC.

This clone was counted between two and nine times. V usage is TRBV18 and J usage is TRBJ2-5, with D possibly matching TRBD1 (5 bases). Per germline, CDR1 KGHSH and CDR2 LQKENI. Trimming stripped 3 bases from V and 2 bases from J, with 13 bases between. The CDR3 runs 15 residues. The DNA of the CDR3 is TGTGCCAGCTCACCCCCAAACAGGATACAAGAGACCCAGTACTTC. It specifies CASSPPNRIQETQYF. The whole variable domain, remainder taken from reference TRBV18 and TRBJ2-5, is NAGVMQNPRHLVRRRGQEARLRCSPMKGHSHVYWYRQLPEEGLKFMVYLQKENIIDESGMPKERFSAEFPKEGPSILRIQQVVRGDSAAYFCASSPPNRIQETQYFGPGTRLLVL.

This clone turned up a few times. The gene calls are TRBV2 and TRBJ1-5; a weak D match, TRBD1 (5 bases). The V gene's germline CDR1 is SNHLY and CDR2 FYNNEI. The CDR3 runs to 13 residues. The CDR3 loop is CGSRQGGSQPQHF. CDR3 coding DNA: TGTGGCTCCCGGCAGGGCGGGTCTCAGCCCCAGCATTTT.

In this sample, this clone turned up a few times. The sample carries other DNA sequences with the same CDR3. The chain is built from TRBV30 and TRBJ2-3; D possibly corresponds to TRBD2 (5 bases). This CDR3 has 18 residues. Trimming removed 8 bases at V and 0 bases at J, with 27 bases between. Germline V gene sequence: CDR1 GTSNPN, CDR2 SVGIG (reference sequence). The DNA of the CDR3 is TGTGCCCAACGGACTTCAAAGATGTCGGGTCCCAGCACAGATACGCAGTATTTT. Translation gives CAQRTSKMSGPSTDTQYF.

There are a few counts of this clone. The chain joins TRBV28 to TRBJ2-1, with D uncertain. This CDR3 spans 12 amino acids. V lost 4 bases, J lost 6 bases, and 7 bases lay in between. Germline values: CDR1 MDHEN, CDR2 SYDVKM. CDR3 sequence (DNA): TGTGCCAGCAGTTCCCTCCGCAATGAGCAGTTCTTC. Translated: CASSSLRNEQFF.

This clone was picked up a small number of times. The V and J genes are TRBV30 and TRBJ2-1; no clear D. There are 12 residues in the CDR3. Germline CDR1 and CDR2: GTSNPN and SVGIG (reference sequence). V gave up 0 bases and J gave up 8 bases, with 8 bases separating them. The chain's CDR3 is CAWSVWGYEQFF. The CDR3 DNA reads TGTGCCTGGAGTGTATGGGGTTATGAGCAGTTCTTC.

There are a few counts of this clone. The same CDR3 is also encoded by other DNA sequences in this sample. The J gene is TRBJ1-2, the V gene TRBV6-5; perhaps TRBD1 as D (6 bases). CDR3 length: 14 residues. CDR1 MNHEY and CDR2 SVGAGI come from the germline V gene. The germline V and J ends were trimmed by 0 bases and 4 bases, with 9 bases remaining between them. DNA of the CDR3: TGTGCCAGCAGTTACTCAGGCAGGGGCTATGGCTACACCTTC. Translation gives CASSYSGRGYGYTF.

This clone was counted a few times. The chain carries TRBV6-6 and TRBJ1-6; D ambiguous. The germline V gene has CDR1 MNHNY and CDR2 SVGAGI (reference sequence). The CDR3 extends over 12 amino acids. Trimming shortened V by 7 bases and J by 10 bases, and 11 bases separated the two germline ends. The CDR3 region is CASTGRESPLHF. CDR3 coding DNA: TGTGCCAGCACTGGACGGGAATCACCCCTCCACTTT.

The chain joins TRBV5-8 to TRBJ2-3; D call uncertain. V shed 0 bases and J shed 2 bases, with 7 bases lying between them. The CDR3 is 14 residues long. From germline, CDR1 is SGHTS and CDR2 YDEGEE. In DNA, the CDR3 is TGTGCCAGCAGCTTGGGCAGACCCACAGATACGCAGTATTTT. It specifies CASSLGRPTDTQYF.

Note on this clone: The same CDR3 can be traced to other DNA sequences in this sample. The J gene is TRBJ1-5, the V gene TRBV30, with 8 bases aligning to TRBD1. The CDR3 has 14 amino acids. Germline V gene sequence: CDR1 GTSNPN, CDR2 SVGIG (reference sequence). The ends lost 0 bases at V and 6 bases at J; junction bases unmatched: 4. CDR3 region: CAWSVGQGSQPQHF. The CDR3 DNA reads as TGTGCCTGGAGTGTAGGACAGGGAAGTCAGCCCCAGCATTTT.

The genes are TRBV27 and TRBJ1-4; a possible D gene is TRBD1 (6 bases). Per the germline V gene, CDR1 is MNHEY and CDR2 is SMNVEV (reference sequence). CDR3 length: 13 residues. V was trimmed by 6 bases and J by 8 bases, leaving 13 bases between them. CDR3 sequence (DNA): TGTGCCAGCAGCAGGGGACTCGGAGAAAAACTGTTTTTT. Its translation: CASSRGLGEKLFF. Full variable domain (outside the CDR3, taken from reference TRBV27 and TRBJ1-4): EAQVTQNPRYLITVTGKKLTVTCSQNMNHEYMSWYRQDPGLGLRQIYYSMNVEVTDKGDVPEGYKVSRKEKRNFPLILESPSPNQTSLYFCASSRGLGEKLFFGSGTQLSVL.

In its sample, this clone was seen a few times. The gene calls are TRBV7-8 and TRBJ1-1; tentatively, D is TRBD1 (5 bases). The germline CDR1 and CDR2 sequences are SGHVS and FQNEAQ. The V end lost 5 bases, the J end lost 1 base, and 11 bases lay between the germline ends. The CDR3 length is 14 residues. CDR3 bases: TGTGCCAGCAGCCCCGGGACCGAGAACACTGAAGCTTTCTTT. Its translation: CASSPGTENTEAFF.

The DNA of the CDR3 is TGTGCCAGCAGCTTCCCCGGAGGGCCGAACACTGAAGCTTTCTTT. Translating gives CASSFPGGPNTEAFF. This chain uses TRBV13 with TRBJ1-1; D is ambiguous. V lost 3 bases and J lost 1, with 12 bases in between. Germline V gene lookup returns CDR1 PRHDT and CDR2 FYEKMQ (reference sequence). The CDR3 is 15 amino acids.

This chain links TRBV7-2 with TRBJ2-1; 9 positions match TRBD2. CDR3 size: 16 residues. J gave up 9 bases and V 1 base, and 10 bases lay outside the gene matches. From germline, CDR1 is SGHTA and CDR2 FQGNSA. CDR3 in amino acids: CASSLGGGAGYAEQFF. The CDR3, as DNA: TGTGCCAGCAGCTTAGGCGGGGGGGCCGGATACGCTGAGCAGTTCTTC.

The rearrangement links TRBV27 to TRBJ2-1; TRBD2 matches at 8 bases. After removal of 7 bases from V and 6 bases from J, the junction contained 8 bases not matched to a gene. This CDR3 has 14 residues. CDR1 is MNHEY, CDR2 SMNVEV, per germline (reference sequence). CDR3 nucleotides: TGTGCCAGCATGGAATTAGCGGGGAGCAATGAGCAGTTCTTC. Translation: CASMELAGSNEQFF.

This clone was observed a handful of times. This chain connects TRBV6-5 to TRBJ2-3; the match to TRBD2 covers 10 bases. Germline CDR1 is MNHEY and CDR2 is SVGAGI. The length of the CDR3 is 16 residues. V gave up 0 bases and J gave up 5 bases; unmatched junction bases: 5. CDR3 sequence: CASSYSQTSGQDTQYF. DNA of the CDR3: TGTGCCAGCAGTTACTCCCAGACTAGCGGGCAAGATACGCAGTATTTT.